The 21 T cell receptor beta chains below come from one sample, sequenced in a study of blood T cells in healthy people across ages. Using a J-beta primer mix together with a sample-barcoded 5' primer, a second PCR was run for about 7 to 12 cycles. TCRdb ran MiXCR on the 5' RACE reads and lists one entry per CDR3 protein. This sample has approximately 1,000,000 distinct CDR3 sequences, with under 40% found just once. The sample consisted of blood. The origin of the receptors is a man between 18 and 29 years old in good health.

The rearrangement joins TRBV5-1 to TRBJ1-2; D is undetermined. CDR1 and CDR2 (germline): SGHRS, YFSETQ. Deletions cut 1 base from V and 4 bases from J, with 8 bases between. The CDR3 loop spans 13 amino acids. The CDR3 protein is CASSLMDGYGYTF. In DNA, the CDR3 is TGCGCCAGCAGCTTGATGGACGGCTATGGCTACACCTTC.

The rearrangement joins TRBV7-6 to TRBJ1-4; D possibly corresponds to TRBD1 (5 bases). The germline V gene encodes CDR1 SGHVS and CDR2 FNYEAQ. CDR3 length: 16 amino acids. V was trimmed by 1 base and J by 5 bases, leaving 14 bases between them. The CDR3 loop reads CASSLGLGTENEKLFF. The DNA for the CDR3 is TGTGCCAGCAGCTTAGGGCTCGGGACGGAAAATGAAAAACTGTTTTTT. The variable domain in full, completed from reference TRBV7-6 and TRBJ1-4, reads GAGVSQSPRYKVTKRGQDVALRCDPISGHVSLYWYRQALGQGPEFLTYFNYEAQQDKSGLPNDRFSAERPEGSISTLTIQRTEQRDSAMYRCASSLGLGTENEKLFFGSGTQLSVL.

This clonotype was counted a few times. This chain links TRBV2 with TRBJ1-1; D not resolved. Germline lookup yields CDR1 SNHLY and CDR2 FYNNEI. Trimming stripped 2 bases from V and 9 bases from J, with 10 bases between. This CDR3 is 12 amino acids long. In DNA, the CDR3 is TGTGCCAGCAGTGAAAGGTCGTGGAAAGCTTTCTTT. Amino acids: CASSERSWKAFF.

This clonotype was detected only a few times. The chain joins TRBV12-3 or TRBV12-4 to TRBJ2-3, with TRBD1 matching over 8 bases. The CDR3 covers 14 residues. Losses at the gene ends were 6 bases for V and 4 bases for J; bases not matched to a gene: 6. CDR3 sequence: CASRRDRGSDTQYF. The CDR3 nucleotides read TGTGCCAGCAGGCGAGACAGGGGTTCAGATACGCAGTATTTT.

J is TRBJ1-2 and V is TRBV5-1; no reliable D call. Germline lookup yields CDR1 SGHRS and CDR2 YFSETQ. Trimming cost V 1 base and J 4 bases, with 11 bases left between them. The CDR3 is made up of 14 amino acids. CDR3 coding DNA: TGCGCCAGCAGCTTGAGTCGGGAATCCTATGGCTACACCTTC. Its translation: CASSLSRESYGYTF. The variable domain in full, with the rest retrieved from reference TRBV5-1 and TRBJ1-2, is KAGVTQTPRYLIKTRGQQVTLSCSPISGHRSVSWYQQTPGQGLQFLFEYFSETQRNKGNFPGRFSGRQFSNSRSEMNVSTLELGDSALYLCASSLSRESYGYTFGSGTRLTVV.

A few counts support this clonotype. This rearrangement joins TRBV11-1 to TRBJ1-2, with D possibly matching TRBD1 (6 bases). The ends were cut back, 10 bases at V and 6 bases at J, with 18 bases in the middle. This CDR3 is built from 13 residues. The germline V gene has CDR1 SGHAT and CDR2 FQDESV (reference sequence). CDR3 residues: CATTTTGYDGYTF. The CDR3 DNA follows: TGTGCCACCACAACCACAGGGTATGATGGCTACACCTTC.

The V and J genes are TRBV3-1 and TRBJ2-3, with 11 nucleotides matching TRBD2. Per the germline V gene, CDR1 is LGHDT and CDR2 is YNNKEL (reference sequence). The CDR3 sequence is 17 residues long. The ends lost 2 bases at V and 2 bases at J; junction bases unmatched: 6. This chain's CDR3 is CASSQTIAGGLTDTQYF. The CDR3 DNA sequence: TGTGCCAGCAGCCAAACGATAGCGGGGGGGCTCACAGATACGCAGTATTTT.

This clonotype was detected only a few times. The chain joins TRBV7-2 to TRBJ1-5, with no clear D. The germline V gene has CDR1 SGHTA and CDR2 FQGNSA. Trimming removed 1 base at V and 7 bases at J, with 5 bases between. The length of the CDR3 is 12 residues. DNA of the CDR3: TGTGCCAGCAGCTTAGACCAACAGCCCCAGCATTTT. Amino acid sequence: CASSLDQQPQHF.

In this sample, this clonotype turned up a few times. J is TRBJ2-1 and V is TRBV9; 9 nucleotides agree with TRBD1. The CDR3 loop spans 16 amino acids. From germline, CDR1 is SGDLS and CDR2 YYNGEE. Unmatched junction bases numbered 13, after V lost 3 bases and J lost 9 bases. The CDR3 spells CASSAWTGADHSEQFF. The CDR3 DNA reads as TGTGCCAGCAGCGCCTGGACAGGGGCTGATCACAGTGAGCAGTTCTTC.

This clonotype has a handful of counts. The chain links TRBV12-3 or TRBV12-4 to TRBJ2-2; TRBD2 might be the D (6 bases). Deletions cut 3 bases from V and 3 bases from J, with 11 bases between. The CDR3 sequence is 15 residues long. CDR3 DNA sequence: TGTGCCAGCAGTTTCAGCCGGGACTACACCGGGGAGCTGTTTTTT. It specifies CASSFSRDYTGELFF.

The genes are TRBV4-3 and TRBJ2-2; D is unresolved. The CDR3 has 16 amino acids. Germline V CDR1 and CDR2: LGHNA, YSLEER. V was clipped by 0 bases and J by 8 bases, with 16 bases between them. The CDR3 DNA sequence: TGCGCCAGCAGCCAAGAATTAGCCCCGTATGAGGGGGAGCTGTTTTTT. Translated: CASSQELAPYEGELFF.

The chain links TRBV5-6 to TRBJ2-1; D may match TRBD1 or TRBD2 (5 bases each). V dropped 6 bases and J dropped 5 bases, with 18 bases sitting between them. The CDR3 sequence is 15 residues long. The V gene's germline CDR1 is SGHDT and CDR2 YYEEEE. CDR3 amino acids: CASIARDPDHNEQFF. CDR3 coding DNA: TGTGCCAGCATCGCCCGGGACCCCGATCACAATGAGCAGTTCTTC.

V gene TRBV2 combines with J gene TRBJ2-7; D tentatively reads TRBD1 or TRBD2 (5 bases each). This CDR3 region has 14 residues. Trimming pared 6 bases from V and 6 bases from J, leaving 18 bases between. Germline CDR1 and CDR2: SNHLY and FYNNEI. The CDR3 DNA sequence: TGTGCCAGCAGCAGGGACCCCAGTGTCGGCGAGCAGTACTTC. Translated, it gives CASSRDPSVGEQYF. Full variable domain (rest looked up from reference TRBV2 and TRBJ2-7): EPEVTQTPSHQVTQMGQEVILRCVPISNHLYFYWYRQILGQKVEFLVSFYNNEISEKSEIFDDQFSVERPDGSNFTLKIRSTKLEDSAMYFCASSRDPSVGEQYFGPGTRLTVT.

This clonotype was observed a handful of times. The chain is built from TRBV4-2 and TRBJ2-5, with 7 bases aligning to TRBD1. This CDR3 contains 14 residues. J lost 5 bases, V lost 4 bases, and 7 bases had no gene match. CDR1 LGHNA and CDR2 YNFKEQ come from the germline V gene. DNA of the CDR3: TGTGCCAGCAGCCGAGAAGGGGGCGCGGAGACCCAGTACTTC. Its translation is CASSREGGAETQYF.

The chain's CDR3 is CASSESGARDTQYF. For the CDR3, the DNA is TGTGCCAGCAGTGAATCAGGGGCGAGAGATACGCAGTATTTT. V and J are TRBV25-1 and TRBJ2-3, with TRBD1 as a possible D gene (6 bases). This CDR3 is built from 14 residues. Germline values: CDR1 MGHDK, CDR2 SYGVNS. Deletions cut 1 base from V and 5 bases from J, with 10 bases between.

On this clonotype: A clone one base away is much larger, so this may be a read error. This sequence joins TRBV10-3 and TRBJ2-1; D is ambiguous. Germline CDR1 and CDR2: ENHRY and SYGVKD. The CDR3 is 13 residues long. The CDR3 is CVISDGLENEQFF. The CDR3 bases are TGTGTCATCAGTGACGGGCTAGAAAATGAGCAGTTCTTC.

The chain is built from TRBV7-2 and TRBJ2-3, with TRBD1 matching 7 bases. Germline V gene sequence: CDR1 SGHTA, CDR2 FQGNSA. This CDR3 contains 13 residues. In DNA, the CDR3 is TGTGCAGGGGGCAGATCTGAGACAGATACGCAGTATTTT. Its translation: CAGGRSETDTQYF. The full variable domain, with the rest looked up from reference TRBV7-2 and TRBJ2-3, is GAGVSQSPSNKVTEKGKDVELRCDPISGHTALYWYRQSLGQGLEFLIYFQGNSAPDKSGLPSDRFSAERTGGSVSTLTIQRTQQEDSAVYLCAGGRSETDTQYFGPGTRLTVL.

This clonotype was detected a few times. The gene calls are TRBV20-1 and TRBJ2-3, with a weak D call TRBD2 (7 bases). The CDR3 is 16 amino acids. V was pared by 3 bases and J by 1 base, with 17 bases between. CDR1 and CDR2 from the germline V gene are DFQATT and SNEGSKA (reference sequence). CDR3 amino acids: CSARPFRGAGTDTQYF. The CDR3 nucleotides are TGCAGTGCTAGGCCCTTCCGGGGGGCTGGCACAGATACGCAGTATTTT.

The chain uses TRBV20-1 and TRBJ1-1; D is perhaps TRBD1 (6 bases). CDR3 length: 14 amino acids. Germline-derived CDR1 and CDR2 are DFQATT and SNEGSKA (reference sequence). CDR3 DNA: TGCAGGGGGGCTCTGGCCCACCTATCGGGTGAAGCTTTCTTT. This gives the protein CRGALAHLSGEAFF.

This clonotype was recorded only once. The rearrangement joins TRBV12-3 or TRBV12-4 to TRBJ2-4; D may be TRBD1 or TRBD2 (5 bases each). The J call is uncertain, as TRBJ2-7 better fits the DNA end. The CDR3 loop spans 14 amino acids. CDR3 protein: CASRPSGRSYEQYF. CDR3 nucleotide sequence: TGTGCCAGCAGGCCTTCGGGACGGAGTTACGAGCAGTACTTC.

The CDR3 here is CASSLRFGNEQYF. CDR3 bases: TGTGCCAGCAGTTTACGTTTTGGCAATGAGCAGTACTTC. The chain couples TRBV28 to TRBJ2-7, with D uncertain. V was pared by 2 bases and J by 7 bases, with 12 bases between. The CDR3 is made up of 13 amino acids. Looked up from germline, CDR1 is MDHEN and CDR2 is SYDVKM.